This TCR beta chain was sequenced during a study of blood T cell repertoires in COVID-19. Germline loops: CDR1 SEHNR, CDR2 FQNEAQ (reference sequence). The CDR3 covers 15 residues. Trimming took 5 bases from V and 6 from J, leaving 20 bases between them. Here immunoSEQ multiplex PCR was the method, and the copy in TCRdb shows in-frame clones only, minus some. The table records more than 300,000 clones, 85% to 90% of them present only once. The sequencing input was PBMCs or T cells enriched from blood (not recorded which). This chain uses TRBV7-9 with TRBJ2-7, with D tentatively TRBD2 (7 bases). This receptor was obtained from a man aged 25-45 years who had recovered from COVID-19. DNA of the CDR3: TGTGCCAGCAGCAGAGCCGGGGGGCTACGGGGCGAGCAGTACTTC. Protein: CASSRAGGLRGEQYF.